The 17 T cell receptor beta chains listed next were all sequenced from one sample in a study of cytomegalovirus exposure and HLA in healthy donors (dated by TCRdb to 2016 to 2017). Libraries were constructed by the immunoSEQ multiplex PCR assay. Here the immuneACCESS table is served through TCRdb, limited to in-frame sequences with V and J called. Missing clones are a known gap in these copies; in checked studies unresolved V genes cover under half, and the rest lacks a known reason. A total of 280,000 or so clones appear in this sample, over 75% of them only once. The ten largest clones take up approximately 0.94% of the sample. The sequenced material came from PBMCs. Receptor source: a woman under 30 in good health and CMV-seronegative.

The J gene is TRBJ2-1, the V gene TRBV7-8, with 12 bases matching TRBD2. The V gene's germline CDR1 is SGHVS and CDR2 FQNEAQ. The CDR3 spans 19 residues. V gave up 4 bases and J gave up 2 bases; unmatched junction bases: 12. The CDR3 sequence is CASSSFLAGGPIAYNEQFF. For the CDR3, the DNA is TGTGCCAGCAGCTCTTTTCTAGCGGGAGGGCCCATCGCCTACAATGAGCAGTTCTTC.

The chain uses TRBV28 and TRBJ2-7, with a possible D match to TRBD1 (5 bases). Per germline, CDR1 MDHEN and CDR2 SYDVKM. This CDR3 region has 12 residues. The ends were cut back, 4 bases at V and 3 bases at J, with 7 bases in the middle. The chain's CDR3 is CASSWTNYEQYF. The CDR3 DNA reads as TGTGCCAGCAGTTGGACAAACTACGAGCAGTACTTC.

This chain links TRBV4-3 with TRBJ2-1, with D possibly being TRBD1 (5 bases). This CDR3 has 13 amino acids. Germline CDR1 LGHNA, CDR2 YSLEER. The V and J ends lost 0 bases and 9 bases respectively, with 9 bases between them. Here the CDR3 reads CASSQDLDSEQFF. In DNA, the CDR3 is TGCGCCAGCAGCCAAGATCTTGACAGTGAGCAGTTCTTC.

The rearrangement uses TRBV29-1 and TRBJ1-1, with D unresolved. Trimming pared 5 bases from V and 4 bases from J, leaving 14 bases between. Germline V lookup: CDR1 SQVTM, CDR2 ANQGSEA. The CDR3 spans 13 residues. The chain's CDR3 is CSVLRMSGTEAFF. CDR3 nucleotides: TGCAGCGTTTTAAGGATGTCGGGCACTGAAGCTTTCTTT. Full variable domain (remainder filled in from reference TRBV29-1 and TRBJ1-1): SAVISQKPSRDICQRGTSLTIQCQVDSQVTMMFWYRQQPGQSLTLIATANQGSEATYESGFVIDKFPISRPNLTFSTLTVSNMSPEDSSIYLCSVLRMSGTEAFFGQGTRLTVV.

The CDR3 sequence is CASSPTTPGELFF. The CDR3 DNA reads as TGTGCCAGCAGCCCGACTACTCCCGGGGAGCTGTTTTTT. This sequence joins TRBV7-3 and TRBJ2-2; a possible D gene is TRBD2 (5 bases). Germline V gene sequence: CDR1 SGHTA, CDR2 FQGTGA. V was clipped by 5 bases and J by 6 bases, with 10 bases between them. The length of the CDR3 is 13 residues. The whole variable domain, filled in from reference TRBV7-3 and TRBJ2-2, reads GAGVSQTPSNKVTEKGKYVELRCDPISGHTALYWYRQSLGQGPEFLIYFQGTGAADDSGLPNDRFFAVRPEGSVSTLKIQRTERGDSAVYLCASSPTTPGELFFGEGSRLTVL.

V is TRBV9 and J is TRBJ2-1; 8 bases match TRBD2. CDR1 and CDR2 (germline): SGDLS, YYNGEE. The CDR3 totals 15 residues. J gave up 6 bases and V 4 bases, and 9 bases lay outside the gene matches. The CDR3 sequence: CASSTSGTRGNEQFF. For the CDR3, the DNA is TGTGCCAGCAGCACCTCCGGGACTAGGGGCAATGAGCAGTTCTTC.

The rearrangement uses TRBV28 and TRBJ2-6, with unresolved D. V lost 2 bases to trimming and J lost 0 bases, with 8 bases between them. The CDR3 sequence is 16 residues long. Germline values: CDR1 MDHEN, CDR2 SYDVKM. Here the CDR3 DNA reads TGTGCCAGCAGTTTAGGGTCTAGCTCTGGGGCCAACGTCCTGACTTTC. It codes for CASSLGSSSGANVLTF.

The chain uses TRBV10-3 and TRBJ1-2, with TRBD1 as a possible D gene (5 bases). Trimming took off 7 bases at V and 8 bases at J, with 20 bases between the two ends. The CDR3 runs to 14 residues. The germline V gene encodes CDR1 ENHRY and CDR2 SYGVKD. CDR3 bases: TGTGCCATCAAGCCGATAGGTAGGGGAGGAGGCTACACCTTC. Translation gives CAIKPIGRGGGYTF.

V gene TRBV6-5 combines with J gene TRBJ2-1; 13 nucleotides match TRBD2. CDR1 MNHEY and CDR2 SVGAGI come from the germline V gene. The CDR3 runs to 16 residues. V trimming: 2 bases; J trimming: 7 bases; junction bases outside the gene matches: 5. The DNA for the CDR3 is TGTGCCAGCAGTTACGGACTAGCGGGAGCGCGGAATGAGCAGTTCTTC. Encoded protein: CASSYGLAGARNEQFF.

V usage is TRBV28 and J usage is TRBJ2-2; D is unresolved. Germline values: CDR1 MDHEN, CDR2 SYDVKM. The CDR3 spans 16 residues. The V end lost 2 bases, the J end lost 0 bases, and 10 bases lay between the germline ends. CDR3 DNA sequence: TGTGCCAGCAGTTTACGTCCGGGTCCGAACACCGGGGAGCTGTTTTTT. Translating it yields CASSLRPGPNTGELFF.

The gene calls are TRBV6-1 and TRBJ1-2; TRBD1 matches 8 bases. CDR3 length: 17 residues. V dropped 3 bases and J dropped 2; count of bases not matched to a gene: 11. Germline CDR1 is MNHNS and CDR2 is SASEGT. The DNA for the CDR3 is TGTGCCAGCAGTGACCTGTGGACAGGGATGGTAAACTATGGCTACACCTTC. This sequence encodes CASSDLWTGMVNYGYTF.

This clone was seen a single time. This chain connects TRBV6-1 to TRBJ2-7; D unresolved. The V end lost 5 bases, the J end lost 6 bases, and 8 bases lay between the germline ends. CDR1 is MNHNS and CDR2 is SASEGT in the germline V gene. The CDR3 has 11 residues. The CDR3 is CASSYPSEQYF. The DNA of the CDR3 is TGTGCCAGCAGTTACCCGAGCGAGCAGTACTTC.

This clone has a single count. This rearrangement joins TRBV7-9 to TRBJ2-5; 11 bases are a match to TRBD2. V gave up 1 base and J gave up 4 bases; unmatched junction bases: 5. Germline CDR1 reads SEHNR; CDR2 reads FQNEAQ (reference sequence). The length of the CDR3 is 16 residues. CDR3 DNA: TGTGCCAGCAGCTTAGGCGATAGCGGGGGGGCAGAGACCCAGTACTTC. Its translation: CASSLGDSGGAETQYF.

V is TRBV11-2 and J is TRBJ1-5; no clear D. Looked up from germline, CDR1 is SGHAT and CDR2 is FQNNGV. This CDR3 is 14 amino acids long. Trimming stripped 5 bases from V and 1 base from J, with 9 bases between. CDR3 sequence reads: CASSPMRSNQPQHF. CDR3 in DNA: TGTGCCAGCAGCCCCATGAGGAGCAATCAGCCCCAGCATTTT.

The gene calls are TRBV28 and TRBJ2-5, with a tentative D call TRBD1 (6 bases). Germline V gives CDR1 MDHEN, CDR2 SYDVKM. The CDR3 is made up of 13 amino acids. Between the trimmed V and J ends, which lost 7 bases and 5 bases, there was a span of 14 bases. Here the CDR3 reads CASTNSDRETQYF. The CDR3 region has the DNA TGTGCCAGCACAAATTCCGACAGGGAGACCCAGTACTTC. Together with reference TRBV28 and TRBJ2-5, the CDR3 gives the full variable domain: DVKVTQSSRYLVKRTGEKVFLECVQDMDHENMFWYRQDPGLGLRLIYFSYDVKMKEKGDIPEGYSVSREKKERFSLILESASTNQTSMYLCASTNSDRETQYFGPGTRLLVL.

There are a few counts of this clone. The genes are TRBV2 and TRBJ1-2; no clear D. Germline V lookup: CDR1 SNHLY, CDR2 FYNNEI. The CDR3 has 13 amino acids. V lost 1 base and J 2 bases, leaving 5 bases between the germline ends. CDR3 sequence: CASSEGANYGYTF. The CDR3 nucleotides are TGTGCCAGCAGTGAAGGAGCAAACTATGGCTACACCTTC.

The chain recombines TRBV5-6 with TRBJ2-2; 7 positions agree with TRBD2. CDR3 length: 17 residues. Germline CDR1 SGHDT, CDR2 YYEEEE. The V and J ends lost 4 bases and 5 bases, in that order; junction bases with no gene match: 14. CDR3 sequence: CASSLRVGSGFTGELFF. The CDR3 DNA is TGTGCCAGCAGCCTGAGGGTTGGTAGCGGGTTTACCGGGGAGCTGTTTTTT. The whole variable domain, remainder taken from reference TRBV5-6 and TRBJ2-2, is DAGVTQSPTHLIKTRGQQVTLRCSPKSGHDTVSWYQQALGQGPQFIFQYYEEEERQRGNFPDRFSGHQFPNYSSELNVNALLLGDSALYLCASSLRVGSGFTGELFFGEGSRLTVL.